The 17 T cell receptor beta chains given below trace back to one sample, sequenced in a study of T cells expressing NK-cell markers. For each CDR3 protein, TCRdb gives one entry from its re-call of the 5' RACE reads, without DNA. The sample features a few hundred thousand distinct CDR3 sequences, with under 0.5% in its top ten. Material for sequencing was blood T cells: a sorted CD56 or NKG2C T cell subset, CD4+ or CD8+ T cells, or bulk PBMC T cells (not recorded which). These receptors were taken from a man in his late teens or twenties in good health.

The chain couples TRBV10-3 to TRBJ2-7; lacking DNA, the TRBD1 call made by TCRdb goes unchecked. The CDR3 runs 15 residues. From germline, CDR1 is ENHRY and CDR2 SYGVKD. The CDR3 here is CAITAGLEQGYEQYF.

The chain recombines TRBV20-1 with TRBJ1-1; the TCRdb D gene call, TRBD1, has no DNA to confirm it. This CDR3 spans 14 amino acids. The germline CDR1 and CDR2 sequences are DFQATT and SNEGSKA (reference sequence). CDR3 in amino acids: CSAPRTGMNTEAFF.

This sequence joins TRBV20-1 and TRBJ2-7; the D call of TRBD1 rests on TCRdb alone, since no DNA is present to check it. The CDR3 totals 13 residues. Germline V gene lookup returns CDR1 DFQATT and CDR2 SNEGSKA (reference sequence). The chain's CDR3 is CSAIPQPVEEQYF.

The rearrangement links TRBV12-3 or TRBV12-4 to TRBJ2-1; the D call from TCRdb, TRBD2, cannot be confirmed without DNA. The CDR3 length is 16 residues. CDR3: CASRREGLAGVFEQFF.

The V and J genes are TRBV18 and TRBJ1-5; absent DNA, TCRdb's TRBD1 call cannot be checked. This CDR3 spans 16 amino acids. CDR1 and CDR2 (germline): KGHSH, LQKENI. The CDR3: CASSSLTGQGAGGQHF.

The chain joins TRBV10-3 to TRBJ2-1; TCRdb calls TRBD1, which cannot be checked without DNA. Germline CDR1 reads ENHRY; CDR2 reads SYGVKD. The CDR3 sequence is 13 residues long. CDR3 protein: CAISEGGQGEQFF.

The chain has TRBV18 and TRBJ2-1; lacking DNA, the TRBD2 call made by TCRdb goes unchecked. This CDR3 is 12 amino acids long. Germline V CDR1 and CDR2: KGHSH, LQKENI. The chain's CDR3 is CASSLRVAEQFF.

The rearrangement links TRBV6-2 or TRBV6-3 to TRBJ2-3. The CDR3 sequence is 15 residues long. From germline, CDR1 is MNHEY and CDR2 SVGEGT. The CDR3 loop is CASSATEVRADTQYF.

The chain couples TRBV4-2 to TRBJ1-5. The CDR3 totals 14 residues. Germline V gene sequence: CDR1 LGHNA, CDR2 YNFKEQ. The CDR3 region is CASSQDDRLGPQHF.

The J gene is TRBJ2-4, the V gene TRBV29-1; no DNA is available, so the TRBD1 call from TCRdb remains unchecked. The CDR3 consists of 14 residues. CDR1 is SQVTM and CDR2 is ANQGSEA in the germline V gene. The CDR3 sequence is CSARETGSKNIQYF.

The chain's CDR3 is CASSPGARDTEAFF. This rearrangement joins TRBV4-2 to TRBJ1-1. The V gene's germline CDR1 is LGHNA and CDR2 YNFKEQ. The CDR3 consists of 14 residues.

V usage is TRBV6-2 or TRBV6-3 and J usage is TRBJ2-1; the D gene TCRdb calls, TRBD1, cannot be checked with no DNA. The CDR3 contains 16 residues. From germline, CDR1 is MNHEY and CDR2 SVGEGT. CDR3 loop: CASFSRRQGGDNEQFF.

This chain connects TRBV7-6 to TRBJ2-1; TCRdb outputs TRBD1, but without DNA this stays unchecked. Germline V lookup: CDR1 SGHVS, CDR2 FNYEAQ. This CDR3 is 16 amino acids long. The CDR3 region is CASSRRLGVVKDEQFF.

The J gene is TRBJ1-2, the V gene TRBV6-2 or TRBV6-3. CDR3 length: 12 amino acids. Germline CDR1 MNHEY, CDR2 SVGEGT. The CDR3 here is CASSYGLRGYTF.

The chain has TRBV5-1 and TRBJ2-5. The CDR3 runs to 13 residues. Germline V gene data show CDR1 as SGHRS and CDR2 as YFSETQ. The CDR3 sequence: CASSLVGEMTQYF.

This rearrangement joins TRBV10-3 to TRBJ1-5; TCRdb's assignment of TRBD1 cannot be checked, as there is no DNA. Germline V CDR1 and CDR2: ENHRY, SYGVKD. The CDR3 loop spans 17 amino acids. CDR3 loop: CAISDQTGATSNQPQHF.

The CDR3 is CASNIRTGGRAGELFF. This rearrangement joins TRBV12-3 or TRBV12-4 to TRBJ2-2; TCRdb designates TRBD1, a call that cannot be tested without DNA. The CDR3 consists of 16 residues.